The 13 T cell receptor beta chains given below trace back to one sample, sequenced in a study of blood T cell repertoires in COVID-19. The protocol was immunoSEQ multiplex PCR, while the TCRdb copy is restricted to in-frame clones and leaves out a portion. The sample includes roughly 280,000 clones, less than 90% of them seen just once. Material: PBMCs or T cells enriched from blood (not recorded which). These receptors originate from a woman aged 45 to 65 who had recovered from COVID-19.

V gene TRBV5-1 combines with J gene TRBJ2-3; 14 bases match TRBD2. The ends lost 6 bases at V and 6 bases at J; junction bases unmatched: 6. CDR3 length: 15 residues. Germline assignment: CDR1 SGHRS and CDR2 YFSETQ. The CDR3 region has the DNA TGCGCCAGCATCGGACTAGCGGGAGGATCGGATACGCAGTATTTT. Its protein product is CASIGLAGGSDTQYF.

This clone was detected once. V gene TRBV7-2 combines with J gene TRBJ2-1; D not certain. V dropped 1 base and J dropped 0 bases, with 7 bases sitting between them. The CDR3 length is 15 residues. CDR1 is SGHTA and CDR2 is FQGNSA in the germline V gene. This CDR3 reads CASSLVMSSYNEQFF. The CDR3 nucleotides are TGTGCCAGCAGCTTAGTAATGAGCTCCTACAATGAGCAGTTCTTC. The whole variable domain, remainder taken from reference TRBV7-2 and TRBJ2-1, is GAGVSQSPSNKVTEKGKDVELRCDPISGHTALYWYRQSLGQGLEFLIYFQGNSAPDKSGLPSDRFSAERTGGSVSTLTIQRTQQEDSAVYLCASSLVMSSYNEQFFGPGTRLTVL.

The V call is TRBV7-2, the J call TRBJ2-3; 9 nucleotides match TRBD2. This CDR3 spans 12 amino acids. J gave up 8 bases and V 5 bases, and 2 bases lay outside the gene matches. Germline CDR1 SGHTA, CDR2 FQGNSA. The CDR3 DNA follows: TGTGCCAGCAGCCTGACTAGCGGTACGCAGTATTTT. It codes for CASSLTSGTQYF. The variable domain in full, with the rest retrieved from reference TRBV7-2 and TRBJ2-3, is GAGVSQSPSNKVTEKGKDVELRCDPISGHTALYWYRQSLGQGLEFLIYFQGNSAPDKSGLPSDRFSAERTGGSVSTLTIQRTQQEDSAVYLCASSLTSGTQYFGPGTRLTVL.

The chain employs TRBV6-1 and TRBJ1-6; D is unresolved. Germline CDR1 and CDR2: MNHNS and SASEGT. Trimming stripped 3 bases from V and 9 bases from J, with 9 bases between. The CDR3 runs 13 residues. CDR3 residues: CASSDRRASPLHF. CDR3 sequence (DNA): TGTGCCAGCAGTGATAGGCGGGCTTCACCCCTCCACTTT.

The chain uses TRBV7-3 and TRBJ2-2, with 14 bases that match TRBD2. The junction had 5 bases not matched to a gene; V was cut back by 5 bases and J by 6 bases. The CDR3 length is 16 residues. The V gene's germline CDR1 is SGHTA and CDR2 FQGTGA. The CDR3 here is CASSPRLAGGAGELFF. CDR3 coding DNA: TGTGCCAGCAGCCCAAGACTAGCGGGAGGGGCCGGGGAGCTGTTTTTT.

The chain employs TRBV7-2 and TRBJ1-6; a weak D match, TRBD1 (6 bases). Germline lookup yields CDR1 SGHTA and CDR2 FQGNSA. This CDR3 is 15 amino acids long. V was cut by 5 bases and J by 7 bases, with 15 bases left in between. The CDR3 region has the DNA TGTGCCAGCAGCCCCGGGACATCGTCAAATTCACCCCTCCACTTT. Translated, it gives CASSPGTSSNSPLHF. The full variable domain, with the rest looked up from reference TRBV7-2 and TRBJ1-6, is GAGVSQSPSNKVTEKGKDVELRCDPISGHTALYWYRQSLGQGLEFLIYFQGNSAPDKSGLPSDRFSAERTGGSVSTLTIQRTQQEDSAVYLCASSPGTSSNSPLHFGNGTRLTVT.

V usage is TRBV19 and J usage is TRBJ1-3, with D uncertain. In germline, CDR1 is LNHDA, CDR2 SQIVND (reference sequence). Trimming stripped 3 bases from V and 3 bases from J, with 6 bases between. The length of the CDR3 is 13 residues. CDR3 sequence (DNA): TGTGCCAGTAGTATTGGCAGTGGAAACACCATATATTTT. Translating it yields CASSIGSGNTIYF.

By sample fraction, this clone is medium-sized. The chain links TRBV6-5 to TRBJ2-1; D not resolved. This CDR3 has 13 amino acids. The V end lost 2 bases, the J end lost 9 bases, and 11 bases lay between the germline ends. Germline V CDR1 and CDR2: MNHEY, SVGAGI. CDR3 in amino acids: CASSYRGDGEQFF. CDR3 sequence (DNA): TGTGCCAGCAGTTACAGAGGTGACGGTGAGCAGTTCTTC.

The V call is TRBV18, the J call TRBJ2-5; TRBD2 matches at 12 bases. Germline V lookup: CDR1 KGHSH, CDR2 LQKENI. The CDR3 covers 19 residues. The V and J ends lost 4 bases and 5 bases, in that order; junction bases with no gene match: 17. DNA of the CDR3: TGTGCCAGCTCACTCCGACAGGGGGCATTCGGACTAGCGGGGGAGACCCAGTACTTC. Amino acids: CASSLRQGAFGLAGETQYF. The whole variable domain, filled in from reference TRBV18 and TRBJ2-5, reads NAGVMQNPRHLVRRRGQEARLRCSPMKGHSHVYWYRQLPEEGLKFMVYLQKENIIDESGMPKERFSAEFPKEGPSILRIQQVVRGDSAAYFCASSLRQGAFGLAGETQYFGPGTRLLVL.

For the CDR3, the DNA is TGCAGTGCTGGTGGATTTGGGAGCTCCTATAATTCACCCCTCCACTTT. Translating it yields CSAGGFGSSYNSPLHF. The rearrangement links TRBV20-1 to TRBJ1-6; the D is unclear. The CDR3 runs 16 residues. Germline V gene lookup returns CDR1 DFQATT and CDR2 SNEGSKA (reference sequence). V was shortened by 5 bases and J by 0 bases, with 14 bases between the two germline ends.

This clone was observed a few times. The chain joins TRBV18 to TRBJ2-7, with TRBD1 identical over 8 bases. Germline values: CDR1 KGHSH, CDR2 LQKENI. V gave up 0 bases and J gave up 0 bases; unmatched junction bases: 4. CDR3 size: 16 residues. The CDR3 region has the DNA TGTGCCAGCTCACCACCCACCGGGACAGGCTCCTACGAGCAGTACTTC. Its protein is CASSPPTGTGSYEQYF.

V is TRBV30 and J is TRBJ1-3; D is uncertain. The length of the CDR3 is 15 residues. Germline V gives CDR1 GTSNPN, CDR2 SVGIG (reference sequence). The ends were cut back, 1 base at V and 0 bases at J, with 10 bases in the middle. CDR3 coding DNA: TGTGCCTGGAGTGACCCGGGTGGCTCTGGAAACACCATATATTTT. It specifies CAWSDPGGSGNTIYF.

The chain's CDR3 is CASSPGLNYNEQFF. CDR3 DNA sequence: TGTGCCAGCAGCCCGGGACTAAACTACAATGAGCAGTTCTTC. The V and J genes are TRBV9 and TRBJ2-1; TRBD2 matches 7 bases. Germline V CDR1 and CDR2: SGDLS, YYNGEE. The CDR3 totals 14 residues. Trimming at V came to 4 bases and at J to 3 bases, leaving 4 bases not matched to a gene.